Only one count was recorded for the clone carrying this TCR beta chain. These data belong to a study of OX40 agonist ivuxolimab in advanced cancers. TCRdb's table, derived via immunoSEQ multiplex PCR, lists solely in-frame clones and lacks some. The profile covers about 50,000 clones, with less than 90% appearing a single time and 11% to 15% taken by the ten largest. The CDR3 has 13 residues. The ends were cut back, 2 bases at V and 6 bases at J, with 11 bases in the middle. Per the germline V gene, CDR1 is MGHRA and CDR2 is YSYEKL. This material consisted of CD4+ or CD8+ T cells sorted from blood, taken in a trial of the OX40 agonist ivuxolimab. This TCR was recovered from an adult with an advanced solid tumor such as melanoma, head and neck, liver or kidney cancer. This chain uses TRBV4-1 with TRBJ2-7; tentatively, D is TRBD1 or TRBD2 (5 bases each). Here the CDR3 DNA reads TGCGCCAGCAGCCAACGAGCTGGGGGCGAGCAGTACTTC. Translated: CASSQRAGGEQYF.